This record concerns one T cell receptor (beta chain) sequence. Its target is not known. The data are from a study of cytomegalovirus exposure and HLA in healthy donors. Whole-study findings and limits: Among the CMV-associated chains, a few were confirmed in vitro as specific for CMV antigens. A highly shared variant cluster was judged a likely technical artifact.

The ends were cut back, 1 base at V and 5 bases at J, with 10 bases in the middle. The CDR3 runs 14 residues. The germline gives CDR1 SGHDN, CDR2 FVKESK. The PCR employed 60 Vbeta primers together with 13 Jbeta primers. The data were produced by immunoSEQ multiplex PCR, yet TCRdb's version contains in-frame clones alone and is incomplete. In the table there are 75,000 to 95,000 clones, more than 80% of which are singletons. The chain employs TRBV14 and TRBJ2-3, with D perhaps matching TRBD1 (6 bases). Sequencing input: PBMCs. The TCR sequence derives from a man younger than 35 in good health and CMV-seronegative. In nucleotides, the CDR3 is TGTGCCAGCAGCCAAGGGACAGTAGGAGATACGCAGTATTTT. Translation gives CASSQGTVGDTQYF. The whole variable domain, remainder taken from reference TRBV14 and TRBJ2-3, is EAGVTQFPSHSVIEKGQTVTLRCDPISGHDNLYWYRRVMGKEIKFLLHFVKESKQDESGMPNNRFLAERTGGTYSTLKVQPAELEDSGVYFCASSQGTVGDTQYFGPGTRLTVL.